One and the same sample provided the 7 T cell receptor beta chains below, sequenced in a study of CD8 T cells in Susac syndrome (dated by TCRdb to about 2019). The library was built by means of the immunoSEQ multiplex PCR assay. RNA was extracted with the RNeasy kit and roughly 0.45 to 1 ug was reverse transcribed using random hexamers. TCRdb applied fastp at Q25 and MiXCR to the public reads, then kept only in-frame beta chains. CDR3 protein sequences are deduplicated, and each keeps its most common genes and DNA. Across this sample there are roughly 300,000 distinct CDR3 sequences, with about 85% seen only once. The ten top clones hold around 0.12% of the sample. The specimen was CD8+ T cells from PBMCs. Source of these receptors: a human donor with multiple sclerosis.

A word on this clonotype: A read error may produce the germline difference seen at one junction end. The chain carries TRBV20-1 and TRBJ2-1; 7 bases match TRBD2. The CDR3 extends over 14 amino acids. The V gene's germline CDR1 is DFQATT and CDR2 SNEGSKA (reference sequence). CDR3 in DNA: TGCAGTGCCAGAGAATTTGCGGGAGCGAATGAGCAGTTCTTC. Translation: CSAREFAGANEQFF.

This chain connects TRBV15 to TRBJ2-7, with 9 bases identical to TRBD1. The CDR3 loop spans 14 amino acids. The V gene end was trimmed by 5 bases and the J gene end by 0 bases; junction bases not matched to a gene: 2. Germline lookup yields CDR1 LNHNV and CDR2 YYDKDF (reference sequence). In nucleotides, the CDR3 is TGTGCCACCAGCGGGGACAGGGCCTCCTACGAGCAGTACTTC. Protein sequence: CATSGDRASYEQYF. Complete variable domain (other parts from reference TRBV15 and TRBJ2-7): DAMVIQNPRYQVTQFGKPVTLSCSQTLNHNVMYWYQQKSSQAPKLLFHYYDKDFNNEADTPDNFQSRRPNTSFCFLDIRSPGLGDTAMYLCATSGDRASYEQYFGPGTRLTVT.

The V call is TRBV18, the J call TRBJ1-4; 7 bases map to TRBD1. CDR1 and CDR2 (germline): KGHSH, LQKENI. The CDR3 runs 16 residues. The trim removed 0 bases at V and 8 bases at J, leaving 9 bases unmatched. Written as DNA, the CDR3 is TGTGCCAGCTCACCACCAGACAGGGATTGGAGAGAAAAACTGTTTTTT. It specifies CASSPPDRDWREKLFF. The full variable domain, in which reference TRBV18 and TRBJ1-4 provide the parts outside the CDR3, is NAGVMQNPRHLVRRRGQEARLRCSPMKGHSHVYWYRQLPEEGLKFMVYLQKENIIDESGMPKERFSAEFPKEGPSILRIQQVVRGDSAAYFCASSPPDRDWREKLFFGSGTQLSVL.

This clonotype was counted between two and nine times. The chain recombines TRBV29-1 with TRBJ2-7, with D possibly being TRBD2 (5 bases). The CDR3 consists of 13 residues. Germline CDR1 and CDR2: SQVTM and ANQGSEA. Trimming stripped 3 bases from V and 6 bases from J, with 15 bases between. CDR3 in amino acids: CSVDPGERGEQYF. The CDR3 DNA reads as TGCAGCGTTGACCCCGGGGAAAGAGGCGAGCAGTACTTC.

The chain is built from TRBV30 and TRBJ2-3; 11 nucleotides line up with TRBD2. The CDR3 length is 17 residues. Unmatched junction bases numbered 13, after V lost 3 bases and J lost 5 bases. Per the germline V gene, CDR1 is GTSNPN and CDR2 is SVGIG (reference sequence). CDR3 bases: TGTGCCTGGAGCTTACAGGGACTGGGACTAGCGGTAGATACGCAGTATTTT. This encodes CAWSLQGLGLAVDTQYF.

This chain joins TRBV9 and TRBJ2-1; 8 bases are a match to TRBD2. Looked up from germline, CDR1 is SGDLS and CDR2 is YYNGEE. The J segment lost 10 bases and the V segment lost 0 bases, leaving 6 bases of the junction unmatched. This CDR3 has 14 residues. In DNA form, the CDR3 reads TGTGCCAGCAGCGTAGCGGGGGGGGAGGAAGAGCAGTTCTTC. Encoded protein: CASSVAGGEEEQFF.

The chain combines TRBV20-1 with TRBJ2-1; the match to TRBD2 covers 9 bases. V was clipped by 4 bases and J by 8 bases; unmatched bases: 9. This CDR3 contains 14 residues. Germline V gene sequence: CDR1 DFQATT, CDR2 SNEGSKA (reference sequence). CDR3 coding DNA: TGCAGTGCTACGATAGTAGCGGGAGCCCATGAGCAGTTCTTC. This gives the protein CSATIVAGAHEQFF.